This T cell receptor beta chain was sequenced in a study of long-term antiretroviral therapy in people with HIV. Study-wide points: Among HIV repertoires, CDR3 length ranges were narrower than those of controls. Clones that had undergone expansion before ART dominated the repertoire at all time points.

Comment on this clone: The antigen is unknown.

At survey level, the immunoSEQ assay was run in its v3.0 version. Generated by immunoSEQ multiplex PCR, the TCRdb table keeps only in-frame clones and is missing some. The sample contains 26,000 or so clones, around 89% of which appear only once. None of the participants with HIV were treated outside the United States. CDR3 length equals 16 residues. Source: unsorted PBMCs, taken 0.5 years after starting antiretroviral therapy. This TCR derives from a woman aged 18 to 35 with HIV. The chain couples TRBV21-1 to TRBJ1-3. TRBV21-1 is listed as a pseudogene. CDR3 amino acids: CASSKRGGRSGNTIYF. The CDR3 coding sequence is TGTGCCAGCAGCAAAAGGGGAGGTCGCTCTGGAAACACCATATATTTT.